The rows below give T cell receptor beta chains drawn from one sample of a study of brain T cells in children with intractable seizures. Sequencing was performed with immunoSEQ multiplex PCR; in TCRdb, only in-frame clones are kept and a portion is missing. The table lists about 320,000 clones, about 93% of them singletons, with 4.5% to 7% in the top ten. The starting material was peripheral blood, obtained approximately 5 months after surgery. These receptors all stem from a boy under two years old with tuberous sclerosis and intractable seizures. The CDR3 runs from the conserved cysteine through the conserved F or W.

J: TRBJ2-1; V: TRBV13; CDR3: CASSDVKARSGYNEQFF
J: TRBJ2-2; V: TRBV29-1; CDR3: CSVVVASQIAGELFF
J: TRBJ1-4; V: TRBV29-1; CDR3: CSVEGRGGRGDEKLFF
J: TRBJ2-7; V: TRBV30; CDR3: CAWSADYAAEQYF
J: TRBJ1-2; V: TRBV6-5; CDR3: CASSYSRTGNGYTF
J: TRBJ2-1; V: TRBV27; CDR3: CASSPRTAYNEQFF
J: TRBJ1-2; V: TRBV30; CDR3: CAWSVQGANYGYTF
J: TRBJ1-3; V: TRBV5-1; CDR3: CASSLDLGGGSGNTIYF
J: TRBJ1-3; V: TRBV21-1; CDR3: CASSKVPGKGNTIYF
J: TRBJ1-1; V: TRBV28; CDR3: CASSFAGANTEAFF